Presented here are 19 T cell receptor beta chains from one specimen sequenced in a study of beta chain features in type 1 diabetes. Since all of the isolated RNA was reverse transcribed, expressed TCRB transcripts were what got sequenced. Sequenced by immunoSEQ multiplex PCR; TCRdb stores in-frame clones only, minus some. The sample yields some 410,000 clones, approximately 15% seen once. The source material was naive CD4+ T cells from blood. The receptors come from a man under 40 in good health.

The genes are TRBV19 and TRBJ1-1; possibly TRBD1 for D (5 bases). V gave up 4 bases and J gave up 0 bases, with 12 bases separating them. Germline-derived CDR1 and CDR2 are LNHDA and SQIVND (reference sequence). CDR3 length equals 15 residues. The CDR3 reads CASSSGTLMNTEAFF. DNA of the CDR3: TGTGCCAGTAGTAGCGGGACCCTAATGAACACTGAAGCTTTCTTT.

DNA of the CDR3: TGTGCCAGCAGCCATCTGGGAGGGGACGATGGCTACACCTTC. Amino acids: CASSHLGGDDGYTF. J is TRBJ1-2 and V is TRBV7-2; D might be TRBD1 (5 bases). The CDR3 spans 14 residues. V was pared by 5 bases and J by 6 bases, with 16 bases between. From germline, CDR1 is SGHTA and CDR2 FQGNSA.

This clone has a handful of counts. The J gene is TRBJ2-3, the V gene TRBV7-9; D ambiguous. Deletions cut 0 bases from V and 6 bases from J, with 4 bases between. CDR3 length equals 12 residues. In germline, CDR1 is SEHNR, CDR2 FQNEAQ (reference sequence). Here the CDR3 reads CASSLAPDTQYF. The CDR3 bases are TGTGCCAGCAGCTTAGCGCCCGATACGCAGTATTTT. The full variable domain, in which reference TRBV7-9 and TRBJ2-3 provide the parts outside the CDR3, is DTGVSQNPRHKITKRGQNVTFRCDPISEHNRLYWYRQTLGQGPEFLTYFQNEAQLEKSRLLSDRFSAERPKGSFSTLEIQRTEQGDSAMYLCASSLAPDTQYFGPGTRLTVL.

As regards this clone: At one boundary the junction diverges from the germline segment, which might be a read error. This rearrangement joins TRBV30 to TRBJ2-5, with 7 bases lining up with TRBD1. Germline CDR1 reads GTSNPN; CDR2 reads SVGIG (reference sequence). The CDR3 has 14 residues. The CDR3 DNA reads as TGTGCCGGGAGTGTCGGACAGGTCGGGGAGACCCAGTACTTC. Protein sequence: CAGSVGQVGETQYF.

This clone showed up just a few times. The chain combines TRBV16 with TRBJ1-1; D ambiguous. This CDR3 is built from 14 residues. Germline V gene lookup returns CDR1 KGHSY and CDR2 FQNENV. V shed 2 bases and J shed 6 bases, with 13 bases lying between them. CDR3 residues: CASSQQPTLAEAFF. For the CDR3, the DNA is TGTGCCAGCAGCCAACAACCTACTCTCGCTGAAGCTTTCTTT.

The chain is built from TRBV7-9 and TRBJ2-4; D not resolved. V dropped 0 bases and J dropped 0 bases, with 15 bases sitting between them. This CDR3 is 18 amino acids long. From germline, CDR1 is SEHNR and CDR2 FQNEAQ (reference sequence). The CDR3 here is CASSLAWPKPLAKNIQYF. CDR3 in DNA: TGTGCCAGCAGCTTAGCTTGGCCTAAGCCTTTAGCCAAAAACATTCAGTACTTC.

This clone occurred a few times. J is TRBJ1-2 and V is TRBV29-1; D uncertain. The CDR3 runs to 14 residues. Per the germline V gene, CDR1 is SQVTM and CDR2 is ANQGSEA. Deletions cut 6 bases from V and 8 bases from J, with 22 bases between. The CDR3 DNA is TGCAGCGTGGCATTACGCAGGAGACTGGACGGCTACACCTTC. It encodes CSVALRRRLDGYTF.

This sequence joins TRBV29-1 and TRBJ1-2; D is ambiguous. The CDR3 consists of 13 residues. Germline CDR1 reads SQVTM; CDR2 reads ANQGSEA. V lost 4 bases and J 6 bases, leaving 15 bases between the germline ends. CDR3 region: CSVVAGGWNGYTF. The CDR3 coding sequence is TGCAGCGTTGTGGCAGGAGGTTGGAATGGCTACACCTTC.

This clone was seen only a few times. V usage is TRBV5-4 and J usage is TRBJ2-5; TRBD2 agrees at 11 bases. This CDR3 comprises 16 residues. V was pared by 4 bases and J by 2 bases, with 7 bases of the junction left unmatched. Germline V gene data show CDR1 as SGHNT and CDR2 as YYREEE (reference sequence). The CDR3 DNA reads as TGTGCCAGCAGCGGAAAGACTAGCGGGGTACAAGAGACCCAGTACTTC. Its translation: CASSGKTSGVQETQYF.

The chain recombines TRBV7-9 with TRBJ1-5; 11 nucleotides match TRBD1. The CDR3 loop spans 15 amino acids. Germline-derived CDR1 and CDR2 are SEHNR and FQNEAQ (reference sequence). With 4 bases clipped from V and 6 bases from J, the junction kept 5 bases outside the gene matches. Written as DNA, the CDR3 is TGTGCCAGCAGCTCCGGACAGGGGGCGTTTCAGCCCCAGCATTTT. Its translation is CASSSGQGAFQPQHF.

The chain links TRBV25-1 to TRBJ1-1, with a tentative D call TRBD1 (6 bases). The germline V and J ends were trimmed by 4 bases and 0 bases, with 12 bases remaining between them. This CDR3 spans 15 amino acids. Germline assignment: CDR1 MGHDK and CDR2 SYGVNS. The CDR3 region is CASSGDIPVNTEAFF. The CDR3 DNA sequence: TGTGCCAGCAGTGGGGACATCCCAGTGAACACTGAAGCTTTCTTT.

The chain carries TRBV6-4 and TRBJ2-6; TRBD2 might be the D (5 bases). Germline loops: CDR1 MRHNA, CDR2 SNTAGT. This CDR3 has 17 amino acids. V was clipped by 5 bases and J by 0 bases, with 14 bases between them. CDR3: CASSQLGYHSGANVLTF. The CDR3 DNA follows: TGTGCCAGCAGTCAACTAGGGTACCACTCTGGGGCCAACGTCCTGACTTTC.

J is TRBJ1-2 and V is TRBV2; D possibly corresponds to TRBD1 (6 bases). From germline, CDR1 is SNHLY and CDR2 FYNNEI. Trimming left V 7 bases short and J 7 bases short, with 13 bases between. The CDR3 sequence is 12 residues long. CDR3 sequence reads: CASTLDRGGYTF. CDR3 nucleotides: TGTGCCAGCACCCTGGACAGAGGTGGCTACACCTTC.

This clone was found a few times. This rearrangement joins TRBV29-1 to TRBJ1-2, with D maybe TRBD1 (6 bases). CDR3 size: 11 residues. V gave up 7 bases and J gave up 6 bases, with 12 bases separating them. Germline V CDR1 and CDR2: SQVTM, ANQGSEA. CDR3 region: CSDQGPHGYTF. The CDR3 nucleotides are TGCAGCGACCAGGGGCCACATGGCTACACCTTC.

This chain joins TRBV5-1 and TRBJ1-2; perhaps TRBD1 as D (6 bases). This CDR3 is built from 16 residues. V lost 0 bases and J 2 bases, leaving 14 bases between the germline ends. Germline V gives CDR1 SGHRS, CDR2 YFSETQ. The CDR3 sequence: CASSLDRTELNYGYTF. In DNA form, the CDR3 reads TGCGCCAGCAGCTTGGATCGGACAGAGCTCAACTATGGCTACACCTTC.

This clone turned up a few times. The chain has TRBV5-4 and TRBJ2-4; TRBD1 is a possible D gene (6 bases). CDR3 length equals 18 residues. CDR1 is SGHNT and CDR2 is YYREEE in the germline V gene (reference sequence). V lost 3 bases, J lost 2 bases, and 21 bases lay in between. The CDR3 DNA follows: TGTGCCAGCAGCTCCGCCCCTCAGGGGCCCCTAACCAAAAACATTCAGTACTTC. Translation: CASSSAPQGPLTKNIQYF.

The chain is built from TRBV11-2 and TRBJ2-7, with D perhaps TRBD2 (6 bases). This CDR3 has 15 residues. Germline-derived CDR1 and CDR2 are SGHAT and FQNNGV. With 5 bases removed from V and 4 bases from J, the gap between germline ends came to 18 bases. The CDR3 sequence is CASSQGLRLTYEQYV. CDR3 sequence (DNA): TGTGCCAGCAGCCAGGGACTCCGATTGACGTACGAGCAGTACGTC.

This clone occurred a few times. The chain joins TRBV7-9 to TRBJ2-7; D may be TRBD1 (6 bases). The CDR3 contains 15 residues. V was shortened by 2 bases and J by 2 bases, with 13 bases between the two germline ends. Germline CDR1 and CDR2: SEHNR and FQNEAQ (reference sequence). The CDR3 DNA follows: TGTGCCAGCAGCTTAAATAATCAGGGGCCCTACGAGCAGTACTTC. It encodes CASSLNNQGPYEQYF. Full variable domain (remainder filled in from reference TRBV7-9 and TRBJ2-7): DTGVSQNPRHKITKRGQNVTFRCDPISEHNRLYWYRQTLGQGPEFLTYFQNEAQLEKSRLLSDRFSAERPKGSFSTLEIQRTEQGDSAMYLCASSLNNQGPYEQYFGPGTRLTVT.

This chain uses TRBV9 with TRBJ2-1; 12 bases map to TRBD2. Germline assignment: CDR1 SGDLS and CDR2 YYNGEE. This CDR3 comprises 14 residues. Trimming removed 4 bases from V and 10 bases from J; junction bases left unmatched: 6. The CDR3 DNA follows: TGTGCCAGCAGCCTAGCGGGAGGGTTTGGGGAGCAGTTCTTC. Translation: CASSLAGGFGEQFF. Using reference TRBV9 and TRBJ2-1 for the parts outside the CDR3, the full variable domain is DSGVTQTPKHLITATGQRVTLRCSPRSGDLSVYWYQQSLDQGLQFLIQYYNGEERAKGNILERFSAQQFPDLHSELNLSSLELGDSALYFCASSLAGGFGEQFFGPGTRLTVL.